Below are 25 T cell receptor beta chains sequenced from a single sample in a study of technical replicates of blood from a handful of donors. Produced via immunoSEQ multiplex PCR; TCRdb's table is partial and in-frame only. Here the sample spans approximately 80,000 clones, about 91% being singletons. Sequenced: T cells isolated from PBMCs. These receptors came from a human donor in good health.

The chain uses TRBV6-1 and TRBJ1-2, with D possibly being TRBD1 (5 bases). Deletions cut 4 bases from V and 3 bases from J, with 9 bases between. The germline V gene has CDR1 MNHNS and CDR2 SASEGT. The CDR3 loop spans 13 amino acids. The CDR3 region has the DNA TGTGCCAGCAGTGCCAAAGGGGACTATGGCTACACCTTC. Translating it yields CASSAKGDYGYTF.

J is TRBJ2-1 and V is TRBV27; 7 nucleotides match TRBD1. The CDR3 extends over 15 amino acids. In germline, CDR1 is MNHEY, CDR2 SMNVEV (reference sequence). J was trimmed by 4 bases and V by 2 bases; bases with no gene match: 5. CDR3 DNA sequence: TGTGCCAGCAGTTTAAGGCAGGGGGATTACAATGAGCAGTTCTTC. This gives the protein CASSLRQGDYNEQFF.

Worth noting for this clone: A junction end diverges from the germline sequence, so it may reflect a read error. The chain links TRBV7-2 to TRBJ2-7; TRBD2 matches 15 bases. The CDR3 contains 16 residues. Germline V lookup: CDR1 SGHTA, CDR2 FQGNSA. In DNA form, the CDR3 reads TGTGCCAGCAGCTTAGTCCCCGGGACTAGCGGGAGGAGGTTTCACTTC. This gives the protein CASSLVPGTSGRRFHF.

The chain recombines TRBV7-2 with TRBJ2-1; a weak D match, TRBD1 (5 bases). V lost 3 bases and J lost 6, with 15 bases in between. This CDR3 is 15 amino acids long. Germline CDR1 and CDR2: SGHTA and FQGNSA. For the CDR3, the DNA is TGTGCCAGCAGCTTGGCCTGGGGCGGATTCAATGAGCAGTTCTTC. As protein: CASSLAWGGFNEQFF.

In its sample, this clone was seen a few times. V is TRBV30 and J is TRBJ1-1; 8 bases agree with TRBD1. CDR3 length: 11 residues. The germline V gene has CDR1 GTSNPN and CDR2 SVGIG (reference sequence). The trim removed 5 bases at V and 5 bases at J, leaving 1 base unmatched. The DNA of the CDR3 is TGTGCCTGGGGACAGGGAACTGAAGCTTTCTTT. Protein product: CAWGQGTEAFF.

The chain combines TRBV4-3 with TRBJ1-3; maybe TRBD1 (6 bases). Germline V lookup: CDR1 LGHNA, CDR2 YSLEER. The length of the CDR3 is 18 residues. Trimming cost V 4 bases and J 0 bases, with 19 bases left between them. The CDR3 protein is CASSRRGQSESSGNTIYF. The CDR3 DNA reads TGCGCCAGCAGCCGTAGAGGACAGAGCGAAAGCTCTGGAAACACCATATATTTT.

The chain joins TRBV20-1 to TRBJ1-2; TRBD1 matches at 7 bases. From germline, CDR1 is DFQATT and CDR2 SNEGSKA (reference sequence). The V segment lost 7 bases and the J segment 8 bases; nucleotides outside the gene matches: 7. CDR3 length: 11 residues. The CDR3 loop reads CSDDRVKGYTF. The CDR3 coding sequence is TGCAGTGATGACAGGGTGAAAGGCTACACCTTC.

J is TRBJ1-1 and V is TRBV20-1; unclear D gene. V was pared by 5 bases and J by 1 base, with 5 bases between. The CDR3 sequence is 11 residues long. Germline-derived CDR1 and CDR2 are DFQATT and SNEGSKA (reference sequence). CDR3 in amino acids: CSAGKNTEAFF. The CDR3 coding sequence is TGCAGTGCTGGCAAGAACACTGAAGCTTTCTTT.

This clone came up a few times. Other DNA sequences in this specimen translate into the identical CDR3. V gene TRBV7-6 combines with J gene TRBJ2-7; D call uncertain. The CDR3 consists of 13 residues. The ends were cut back, 1 base at V and 3 bases at J, with 7 bases in the middle. Germline CDR1 is SGHVS and CDR2 is FNYEAQ. CDR3 sequence (DNA): TGTGCCAGCAGCTTAGGGCCGAACTACGAGCAGTACTTC. It encodes CASSLGPNYEQYF.

With respect to this clone: This specimen includes other DNA sequences encoding the same CDR3. The V and J genes are TRBV27 and TRBJ1-1; D not resolved. CDR3 length equals 13 residues. V was trimmed by 5 bases and J by 0 bases, leaving 7 bases between them. From germline, CDR1 is MNHEY and CDR2 SMNVEV (reference sequence). In nucleotides, the CDR3 is TGTGCCAGCAGTCTTCGTCTGAACACTGAAGCTTTCTTT. Residues: CASSLRLNTEAFF.

The chain has TRBV7-3 and TRBJ1-1; a possible D gene is TRBD1 (6 bases). Germline loops: CDR1 SGHTA, CDR2 FQGTGA. Trimming stripped 2 bases from V and 3 bases from J, with 10 bases between. This CDR3 has 14 residues. The DNA of the CDR3 is TGTGCCAGCAGCTTAGGACCAGGGGACACTGAAGCTTTCTTT. This encodes CASSLGPGDTEAFF. The variable domain in full, completed from reference TRBV7-3 and TRBJ1-1, reads GAGVSQTPSNKVTEKGKYVELRCDPISGHTALYWYRQSLGQGPEFLIYFQGTGAADDSGLPNDRFFAVRPEGSVSTLKIQRTERGDSAVYLCASSLGPGDTEAFFGQGTRLTVV.

This chain connects TRBV7-6 to TRBJ2-7; possible D gene TRBD2, 6 bases. Germline CDR1 is SGHVS and CDR2 is FNYEAQ. The V end lost 1 base, the J end lost 0 bases, and 16 bases lay between the germline ends. This CDR3 region has 17 residues. The chain's CDR3 is CASSLGILEGFSYEQYF. CDR3 DNA: TGTGCCAGCAGCTTAGGGATTTTGGAGGGTTTCTCCTACGAGCAGTACTTC.

This chain connects TRBV9 to TRBJ2-7; the D is unclear. Looked up from germline, CDR1 is SGDLS and CDR2 is YYNGEE. The ends were cut back, 2 bases at V and 2 bases at J, with 8 bases in the middle. This CDR3 contains 13 residues. The CDR3 bases are TGTGCCAGCAGCGTGGGCCCTACCTACGAGCAGTACTTC. The encoded protein is CASSVGPTYEQYF.

In its sample, this clone was seen once. Here the CDR3 DNA reads TGTGCCAGCAGTTTAGCAGGGAACAATCAGCCCCAGCATTTT. This translates into CASSLAGNNQPQHF. The gene calls are TRBV28 and TRBJ1-5; a weak D match, TRBD1 (5 bases). The CDR3 has 14 residues. V lost 2 bases and J 3 bases, leaving 8 bases between the germline ends. Per the germline V gene, CDR1 is MDHEN and CDR2 is SYDVKM.

The chain employs TRBV6-6 and TRBJ2-7, with TRBD1 matching over 7 bases. The trim removed 5 bases at V and 6 bases at J, leaving 1 base unmatched. Germline-derived CDR1 and CDR2 are MNHNY and SVGAGI (reference sequence). The CDR3 covers 11 residues. CDR3 loop: CASSTGAEQYF. In DNA, the CDR3 is TGTGCCAGCAGTACAGGGGCCGAGCAGTACTTC.

This chain connects TRBV28 to TRBJ2-7; a possible D gene is TRBD2 (6 bases). Looked up from germline, CDR1 is MDHEN and CDR2 is SYDVKM. The CDR3 is made up of 15 amino acids. V lost 7 bases and J 6 bases, leaving 22 bases between the germline ends. The CDR3 nucleotides are TGTGCCAGCACCCTATCCCCGGGACTGACTTTCGAGCAGTACTTC. This gives the protein CASTLSPGLTFEQYF. Combining the CDR3 with reference TRBV28 and TRBJ2-7 gives the whole variable domain DVKVTQSSRYLVKRTGEKVFLECVQDMDHENMFWYRQDPGLGLRLIYFSYDVKMKEKGDIPEGYSVSREKKERFSLILESASTNQTSMYLCASTLSPGLTFEQYFGPGTRLTVT.

The CDR3 region has the DNA TGTGCCAGTAGTTTACATACAGATACGCAGTATTTT. It is translated as CASSLHTDTQYF. This rearrangement joins TRBV19 to TRBJ2-3; D is unclear. Germline V gene lookup returns CDR1 LNHDA and CDR2 SQIVND (reference sequence). The CDR3 has 12 amino acids. Deletions cut 5 bases from V and 3 bases from J, with 6 bases between.

V gene TRBV27 combines with J gene TRBJ2-1; 9 positions agree with TRBD1. V was pared by 4 bases and J by 4 bases, with 5 bases of the junction left unmatched. The CDR3 sequence is 15 residues long. Germline V lookup: CDR1 MNHEY, CDR2 SMNVEV (reference sequence). The CDR3: CASSWGQGFYNEQFF. The CDR3 bases are TGTGCCAGCAGTTGGGGACAGGGATTTTACAATGAGCAGTTCTTC.

The rearrangement links TRBV7-6 to TRBJ1-3; D uncertain. This CDR3 has 13 residues. Per the germline V gene, CDR1 is SGHVS and CDR2 is FNYEAQ. V was shortened by 1 base and J by 9 bases, with 10 bases between the two germline ends. In DNA form, the CDR3 reads TGTGCCAGCAGCTTAGACGGTGGAGGCACCATATATTTT. Translating gives CASSLDGGGTIYF.

This clone came up once. This chain uses TRBV7-2 with TRBJ2-5; possible D gene TRBD1, 6 bases. Trimming pared 3 bases from V and 3 bases from J, leaving 8 bases between. Germline V gives CDR1 SGHTA, CDR2 FQGNSA. This CDR3 is 13 amino acids long. The CDR3 spells CASSFGQKETQYF. As DNA, the CDR3 is TGTGCCAGCAGCTTCGGACAGAAAGAGACCCAGTACTTC. Variable domain in full (rest from reference TRBV7-2 and TRBJ2-5): GAGVSQSPSNKVTEKGKDVELRCDPISGHTALYWYRQSLGQGLEFLIYFQGNSAPDKSGLPSDRFSAERTGGSVSTLTIQRTQQEDSAVYLCASSFGQKETQYFGPGTRLLVL.

This sequence joins TRBV7-2 and TRBJ2-1, with 10 nucleotides matching TRBD2. The CDR3 length is 14 residues. Germline assignment: CDR1 SGHTA and CDR2 FQGNSA. Unmatched junction bases numbered 2, after V lost 1 base and J lost 8 bases. CDR3 in amino acids: CASSLVLAGDEQFF. CDR3 coding DNA: TGTGCCAGCAGCTTAGTCCTAGCGGGAGATGAGCAGTTCTTC.

V gene TRBV27 combines with J gene TRBJ2-1; tentative D call: TRBD2 (5 bases). This CDR3 is built from 15 residues. CDR1 MNHEY and CDR2 SMNVEV come from the germline V gene (reference sequence). Trimming took off 0 bases at V and 3 bases at J, with 9 bases between the two ends. This CDR3 reads CASSLSSGYYNEQFF. Written as DNA, the CDR3 is TGTGCCAGCAGTTTATCGAGCGGATACTACAATGAGCAGTTCTTC.

The chain couples TRBV6-5 to TRBJ1-2, with D possibly TRBD1 on 5 matching bases. Trimming cost V 6 bases and J 7 bases, with 18 bases left between them. CDR1 and CDR2 from the germline V gene are MNHEY and SVGAGI. The length of the CDR3 is 14 residues. The CDR3 DNA is TGTGCCAGCAGACCAGCAGGGCGCGAGAGTGGCTACACCTTC. Translation: CASRPAGRESGYTF.

The CDR3 spells CASRVLAGTDTQYF. The CDR3 DNA reads as TGTGCCAGCAGGGTACTAGCGGGAACAGATACGCAGTATTTT. The chain has TRBV27 and TRBJ2-3, with TRBD2 identical over 10 bases. Germline V gene lookup returns CDR1 MNHEY and CDR2 SMNVEV (reference sequence). J lost 3 bases, V lost 6 bases, and 3 bases had no gene match. CDR3 length equals 14 residues.

This clone has a handful of counts. J is TRBJ1-1 and V is TRBV4-3; TRBD1 matches 7 bases. CDR1 and CDR2 from the germline V gene are LGHNA and YSLEER. V was clipped by 4 bases and J by 9 bases; unmatched bases: 11. CDR3 length equals 14 residues. The CDR3 bases are TGCGCCAGCAGCCCGGACAGGCTTATTCCTCAAGCTTTCTTT. This codes for CASSPDRLIPQAFF.